This record covers a single TCR beta chain. Its antigen is unknown. This record belongs to a study of CD8+ T cells in alopecia areata. Study-wide context: The investigators scored severity in treated patients by the percentage of affected scalp area.

Regarding treatment: oral pan-JAK inhibitor, 5-10 mg twice daily. Germline V gene lookup returns CDR1 MNHNS and CDR2 SASEGT. Trimming removed 2 bases from V and 2 bases from J; junction bases left unmatched: 2. This CDR3 has 15 amino acids. RNA, once extracted, was reverse transcribed into cDNA for use as the sequencing template. Only in-frame clones appear in the TCRdb table, and some are missing; sequencing was by immunoSEQ multiplex PCR. The table has some 45,000 clones, about nine tenths seen once; the top ten hold approximately 17%. Overall study findings and caveats: Many expanded lesional clones persisted during tofacitinib (in both scalp and blood). Lesional scalp displayed greater clonality than normal scalp, most notably in alopecia totalis/universalis.

This clonotype was sampled from a human donor with alopecia areata. This chain joins TRBV6-1 and TRBJ2-7; 11 bases match TRBD2. The specimen comprised CD8+ T cells sorted from blood, sampled at week 24, from a patient treated with tofacitinib. CDR3 amino acids: CASSETSGSPYEQYF. CDR3 nucleotides: TGTGCCAGCAGTGAAACTAGCGGGAGTCCCTACGAGCAGTACTTC.